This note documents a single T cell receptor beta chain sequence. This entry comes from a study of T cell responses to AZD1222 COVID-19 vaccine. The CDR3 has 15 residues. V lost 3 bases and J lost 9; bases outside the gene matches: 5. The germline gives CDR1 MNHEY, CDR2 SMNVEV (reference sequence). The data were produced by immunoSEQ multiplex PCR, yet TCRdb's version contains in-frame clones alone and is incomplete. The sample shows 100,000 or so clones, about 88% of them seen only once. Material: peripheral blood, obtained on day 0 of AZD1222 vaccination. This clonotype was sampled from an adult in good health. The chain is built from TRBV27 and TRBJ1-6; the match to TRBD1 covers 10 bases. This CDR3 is CASSFLGTGVSPLHF. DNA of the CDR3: TGTGCCAGCAGTTTTCTAGGGACAGGGGTTTCACCCCTCCACTTT.